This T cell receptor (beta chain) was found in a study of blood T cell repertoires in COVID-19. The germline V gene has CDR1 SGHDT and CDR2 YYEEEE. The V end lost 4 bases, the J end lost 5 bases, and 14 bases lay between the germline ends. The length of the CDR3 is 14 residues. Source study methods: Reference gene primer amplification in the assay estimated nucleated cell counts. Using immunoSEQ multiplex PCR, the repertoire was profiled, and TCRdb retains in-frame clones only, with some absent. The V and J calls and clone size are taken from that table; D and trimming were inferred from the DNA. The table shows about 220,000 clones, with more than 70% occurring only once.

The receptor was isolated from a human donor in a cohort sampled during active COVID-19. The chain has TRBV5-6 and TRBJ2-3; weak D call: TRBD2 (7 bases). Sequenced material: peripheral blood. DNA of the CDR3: TGTGCCAGCAGCGTACCGGGGGGCATAGATACGCAGTATTTT. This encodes CASSVPGGIDTQYF.